This T cell receptor beta chain was recovered during a study of spatial heterogeneity in lung cancer. Study in general: Sequencing was performed on follow-up PBMC samples when available, collected at a median of roughly two years after resection.

Time point denoted: blood at routine non-recurrence follow-up after resection. Sequencing of whole RNA from tumor, nontumor lung or frozen PBMC involved no sorting. Unique molecular identifiers tagged every individual TCR cDNA molecule. TCRdb ran MiXCR on the 5' RACE reads and lists one entry per CDR3 protein. The sample includes some 110,000 distinct CDR3 sequences, less than 15% of them seen just once. J was trimmed by 4 bases and V by 5 bases; bases with no gene match: 14. This CDR3 has 16 amino acids. The germline V gene encodes CDR1 SQVTM and CDR2 ANQGSEA. This sequence joins TRBV29-1 and TRBJ2-5; 9 bases match TRBD1. The source was PBMCs, collected at follow-up. This clonotype originated in a male donor with early-stage non-small cell lung cancer. Here the CDR3 reads CSVKVLNTGGGETQYF. For the CDR3, the DNA is TGCAGCGTTAAAGTACTTAATACAGGGGGCGGAGAGACCCAGTACTTC.